This T cell receptor beta chain was sequenced in a study of T cells after posttransplantation cyclophosphamide (dated by TCRdb to 2016 to 2018). For the wider study: The study tracked T cell repertoire reconstitution by TRB sequencing after myeloablative bone marrow transplantation using posttransplantation cyclophosphamide as GVHD prophylaxis. Blood from all 35 or so PTCy patients with 1-year posttransplant specimens was subjected to TRB sequencing. Because TRA and TRB clonality correlated tightly in fewer than 10 samples, the subsequent TCR analyses were limited to TRB only. Public TRB sequences were checked against a database of over 3,500 sequences associated with responses to pathogens, tumor antigens, self-antigens and alloantigens. Antigen receptor sequencing covered samples from 35 to 40 PTCy-treated patients and about 17 of their related bone marrow donors. In 3 patients, TRB sequencing was also performed on up to about 3 more blood samples taken 2 to 5.2 years after transplant, and in 4 patients, pretransplant blood was also TRB-sequenced.

Beyond this particular receptor, the publication reports: The TRB repertoires of T cells infiltrating skin or the GI tract showed only limited overlap with the TRB repertoires found in blood. At 1-2 months, donor-recipient similarity was low but rose over the first year, and the later blood repertoires were often dominated by donor CD8+ memory clones. Across 40 to 55 patients, TRB clonality was highly associated with recipient CMV seropositivity and CMV reactivation, and PTCy diversity was similar to diversity in CNI/methotrexate controls.

A remark on this clone: Its antigen remains undetermined. No base-level quality is on record; no much larger clone is a single base apart.

TRB sequencing was run on genomic DNA with either the immunoSEQ assay at survey resolution or the hsTCRB kit. As for the original processing: Initial read processing used immunoSEQ software, and repertoire analyses used the LymphoSeq R package. Clonality was computed as 1 minus normalized Shannon entropy; Gini coefficient was also calculated for each TRB dataset. Phenotypes of unsorted samples were inferred by mapping TRB sequences from sorted subsets of the recipient or donor onto unsorted samples of the same recipient. The table was pulled from immuneACCESS by TCRdb, which kept in-frame rearrangements only. Such tables lose some clones; where checked, under half of the loss comes from unresolved V genes, and the rest has no known cause. V and J calls and clone size are as listed in that table; D and trimming were resolved from the DNA. The sample table holds about 52,000 clones, of which 85% to 95% were seen once. The top ten constitute roughly 3.1% of the sample.

On the day of marrow donation, related bone marrow donors gave peripheral blood samples. Mononuclear cells from peripheral blood and bone marrow were separated by Ficoll-Hypaque density centrifugation and then cryopreserved. V and J are trimmed by 4 bases and 0 bases, and the gene matches miss 1 base of the junction. Including cysteine and phenylalanine, the CDR3 has 15 amino acids. This entry keeps only the CDR3 DNA: 45 bases, framed from base 1. The germline V gene sets CDR1 to SGHVS and CDR2 to FNYEAQ. This TCR came from a woman under 40 in good health and a related stem cell transplant donor. This chain is built from TRBV7-6 and TRBJ2-5; 11 bases in between match TRBD2. The sequenced material came from PBMCs. The nucleotide sequence reads as follows: TGTGCCAGCAGCTCGGGACTAGCGGACCAAGAGACCCAGTACTTC. Its coded protein is CASSSGLADQETQYF. Reference TRBV7-6 and TRBJ2-5 proteins supply the regions before and after the CDR3; the full variable domain is: GAGVSQSPRYKVTKRGQDVALRCDPISGHVSLYWYRQALGQGPEFLTYFNYEAQQDKSGLPNDRFSAERPEGSISTLTIQRTEQRDSAMYRCASSSGLADQETQYFGPGTRLLVL.